The present entry profiles one T cell receptor (beta chain) with its context. The target of this receptor is not known. No base quality values were provided; no much bigger clone lies one nucleotide off. The sample originates from a study of CD8+ T cells in alopecia areata (dated by TCRdb to 2016 to 2019). Study-wide context: The treated patients took part in an open-label pilot trial in which moderate-to-severe alopecia areata was treated with oral tofacitinib at 5 to 10 mg twice daily. Biopsies were taken from tofacitinib-treated patients at baseline and at 4 and 24 weeks of treatment, and a later scalp biopsy was taken in several of the tofacitinib-treated patients. The study used high-throughput TCRbeta sequencing to examine T cell clonal expansion in alopecia areata, in both the C3H/HeJ mouse model and human patients. Clonality in the scalp was compared among normal scalp (n=4), patchy alopecia areata scalp (n=8), and alopecia totalis/universalis scalp (n=8). RNA was extracted with the PAXgene miRNA kit for fixed scalp, the miRNeasy kit for PBMCs, and the RNeasy kit for mouse skin. immunoSEQ multiplex PCR using 35 Vbeta forward primers and 13 Jbeta reverse primers was used to amplify TCRbeta CDR3 regions. Human TCRbeta sequencing covered scalp tissue and sorted CD4+ and CD8+ peripheral blood T cells from patchy and totalis/universalis alopecia areata patients and healthy controls. Tofacitinib was administered for 6 to 18 months, and 6 months of follow-up off drug were then conducted to assess delayed response and recurrence. Results the study describes overall, beyond this receptor: Unlike mouse skin, where gammadelta T cells dominate, normal human skin contains resident alphabeta T cells that get sequenced too, which complicates analysis of the scalp TCR repertoire. Higher clonality and more expanded CD8+ clones were observed in lesional scalp than in normal scalp, particularly in alopecia totalis/universalis, a finding suggestive of antigenic drive. Compared with mice, TCR sequences shared between patients were less clear, possibly partly because of HLA diversity across the patient population.

Lesional scalp punch biopsies and peripheral blood were obtained from alopecia areata patients. After PBMCs were isolated by density centrifugation and stained for CD3, CD4 and CD8, a FACSAria was used to sort CD4+ and CD8+ T cells. Spanning cysteine to phenylalanine, the CDR3 consists of 15 amino acids. Of all the DNA, just the CDR3 is kept, 45 bases in frame from base 1. CDR1 and CDR2, per the germline V gene, are SGHDT and YYEEEE. From V the trimming removes 1 base and from J it removes 1 base, while the gene matches leave 2 bases of the junction unaccounted for. Libraries came from the immunoSEQ multiplex PCR assay. For TCR sequencing, RNA was extracted from every sample and reverse transcribed into cDNA to serve as template. SuperScript III was used for first-strand cDNA synthesis, primed with a 2:1 mix of oligo-dT and random hexamers. A synthetic immune receptor repertoire was used to measure amplification bias, and any remaining bias was corrected computationally. The published analysis was carried out like this. Raw reads were preprocessed to remove errors, and CDR3 was defined according to IMGT conventions as the region from the conserved cysteine to phenylalanine. Clonality was computed by normalizing Shannon entropy by log2 of the number of productive unique TCRs and subtracting the result from 1. Scalp TCRbeta sequences were cross-referenced with sorted blood CD4 and CD8 repertoires so that the CD4 or CD8 identity of scalp clones could be inferred. The source is immuneACCESS, and TCRdb retained only in-frame sequences with V and J called. Part of the clones is not carried over; for the studies checked, unresolved V genes explain less than half of this, and the remainder is unexplained. V and J calls and clone size are as listed in that table; D and trimming were resolved from the DNA. The sample has approximately 91,000 clones on record, nearly 45% of them singletons. The ten top clones hold about 0.79% of the sample.

The specimen sequenced was CD4+ T cells sorted from blood. The receptor comes from a human donor with alopecia areata. The rearrangement joined TRBV5-6 to TRBJ1-5; TRBD1 agrees with 7 junctional bases. The CDR3 is CASSLKTGSNQPQHF. DNA sequence: TGTGCCAGCAGCTTGAAGACAGGGAGCAATCAGCCCCAGCATTTT.